This T cell receptor (beta chain) was sequenced during a study of blood T cells in healthy people across ages. General study results and limits: Any conclusive comparison of naive versus antigen-experienced cells was prevented by using unsorted PBMCs. Estimates of total diversity, which came from one million sequenced T cells, were considered to be underestimates. Roughly linear age-related decline in beta diversity appeared, significant by age 40.

Comment on this clonotype: Its antigen is unidentified.

Alongside a J-beta primer mix, a sample-barcoded 5' primer served in a second PCR lasting roughly 7 to 11 cycles. TCRdb analysed the 5' RACE reads with MiXCR anew, one entry per CDR3 protein. The sample lists fewer than 750,000 distinct CDR3 sequences, 40% to 50% occurring once. The specimen was blood. This TCR was sampled from a man older than 75 in good health.

The CDR3 here is CASSYTWGRPEAFF. CDR3 coding DNA: TGTGCCAGCAGTTACACCTGGGGGCGGCCTGAAGCTTTCTTT. The V call is TRBV6-5, the J call TRBJ1-1, with D possibly being TRBD1 (6 bases). Germline V lookup: CDR1 MNHEY, CDR2 SVGAGI. CDR3 length: 14 amino acids. V dropped 2 bases and J dropped 6 bases, with 13 bases sitting between them.